This T cell receptor beta chain is drawn from a study of cytomegalovirus exposure and HLA in healthy donors. The PCR employed 60 Vbeta primers together with 13 Jbeta primers. Here immunoSEQ multiplex PCR was the method, and the copy in TCRdb shows in-frame clones only, minus some. The table records 110,000 or so clones, 83% of them present only once. The source of this sequence is a man aged 18 to 30 in good health and CMV-seronegative. What was sequenced was PBMCs.

CDR3 amino acids: CASSPGGANEKLFF. In DNA form, the CDR3 reads TGTGCCAGCAGCCCTGGGGGGGCGAATGAAAAACTGTTTTTT. The V gene is TRBV28, the J gene TRBJ1-4; D perhaps matches TRBD1 (6 bases). V was trimmed by 6 bases and J by 5 bases, leaving 13 bases between them. From germline, CDR1 is MDHEN and CDR2 SYDVKM. The CDR3 is 14 amino acids. Full variable domain (rest looked up from reference TRBV28 and TRBJ1-4): DVKVTQSSRYLVKRTGEKVFLECVQDMDHENMFWYRQDPGLGLRLIYFSYDVKMKEKGDIPEGYSVSREKKERFSLILESASTNQTSMYLCASSPGGANEKLFFGSGTQLSVL.